These 30 T cell receptor beta chains came from one sample sequenced in a study of response to subunit inactivated influenza vaccine. One entry per CDR3 protein, called by TCRdb with MiXCR from the RT-PCR reads. Of 490,000 or so distinct CDR3 sequences detected, approximately 7.7% appear once; the ten largest clones hold 10% to 15%. The sample in question was PBMCs from blood, obtained around 25 months after vaccination. The receptors shown here come from a man aged 45-69 years who received an inactivated influenza vaccine.

This sequence joins TRBV27 and TRBJ2-3; D not certain. V lost 6 bases and J lost 0, with 13 bases in between. The CDR3 is 15 amino acids. Germline CDR1 reads MNHEY; CDR2 reads SMNVEV (reference sequence). The DNA for the CDR3 is TGTGCCAGCAGCCCCTATGGCCCTAGCACAGATACGCAGTATTTT. Encoded protein: CASSPYGPSTDTQYF.

CDR3 sequence (DNA): TGCAGTGCTAGAGATCTGGGAGACAGGACTTATGGCTACACCTTC. Translating it yields CSARDLGDRTYGYTF. V gene TRBV20-1 combines with J gene TRBJ1-2, with D perhaps matching TRBD1 (6 bases). This CDR3 is built from 15 residues. The V end lost 0 bases, the J end lost 5 bases, and 16 bases lay between the germline ends. From germline, CDR1 is DFQATT and CDR2 SNEGSKA (reference sequence).

The rearrangement links TRBV9 to TRBJ2-3; TRBD2 agrees at 8 bases. Germline CDR1 is SGDLS and CDR2 is YYNGEE. The trim removed 0 bases at V and 6 bases at J, leaving 6 bases unmatched. CDR3 length: 15 amino acids. DNA for the CDR3: TGTGCCAGCAGCGTAGAAGGACTAGCCGGGGATACGCAGTATTTT. The encoded protein is CASSVEGLAGDTQYF.

This clonotype was recorded at least ten times. This rearrangement joins TRBV27 to TRBJ2-1; no firm D call. Trimming took 2 bases from V and 0 from J, leaving 8 bases between them. Germline V CDR1 and CDR2: MNHEY, SMNVEV (reference sequence). The length of the CDR3 is 15 residues. The CDR3 is CASSLTLSSYNEQFF. In DNA form, the CDR3 reads TGTGCCAGCAGTTTAACCCTCAGCTCCTACAATGAGCAGTTCTTC.

This clonotype was seen more than once but under ten times. The chain recombines TRBV15 with TRBJ2-1; no definite D call. Trimming left V 5 bases short and J 4 bases short, with 6 bases between. The CDR3 totals 12 residues. The germline V gene encodes CDR1 LNHNV and CDR2 YYDKDF (reference sequence). The CDR3 DNA sequence: TGTGCCACCAGCCCTGGGTACAATGAGCAGTTCTTC. It encodes CATSPGYNEQFF.

The chain has TRBV11-2 and TRBJ2-3; unclear D gene. This CDR3 spans 13 amino acids. From germline, CDR1 is SGHAT and CDR2 FQNNGV. The V end lost 0 bases, the J end lost 6 bases, and 7 bases lay between the germline ends. CDR3 region: CASSLDPRDTQYF. The CDR3 DNA is TGTGCCAGCAGCTTAGATCCGCGGGATACGCAGTATTTT.

The J gene is TRBJ1-1, the V gene TRBV5-1; no firm D call. In germline, CDR1 is SGHRS, CDR2 YFSETQ. The V gene lost 7 bases and the J gene lost 1 base, with 11 bases spanning the gap. CDR3 length: 13 amino acids. The CDR3 spells CASHWAENTEAFF. The CDR3 region has the DNA TGCGCCAGCCACTGGGCCGAGAACACTGAAGCTTTCTTT.

This chain joins TRBV11-2 and TRBJ2-1; TRBD2 agrees at 11 bases. The V segment lost 5 bases and the J segment 7 bases; nucleotides outside the gene matches: 10. Germline V gives CDR1 SGHAT, CDR2 FQNNGV. The CDR3 has 16 residues. CDR3 residues: CASSLWTSGSGNEQFF. Here the CDR3 DNA reads TGTGCCAGCAGCCTATGGACTAGCGGGTCCGGAAATGAGCAGTTCTTC. The complete variable domain, with remaining parts taken from reference TRBV11-2 and TRBJ2-1, reads EAGVAQSPRYKIIEKRQSVAFWCNPISGHATLYWYQQILGQGPKLLIQFQNNGVVDDSQLPKDRFSAERLKGVDSTLKIQPAKLEDSAVYLCASSLWTSGSGNEQFFGPGTRLTVL.

The chain recombines TRBV6-1 with TRBJ1-1, with 9 bases aligning to TRBD1. CDR3 size: 14 residues. The germline V gene has CDR1 MNHNS and CDR2 SASEGT. Losses at the gene ends were 6 bases for V and 6 bases for J; bases not matched to a gene: 8. CDR3 nucleotides: TGTGCCAGCAGGCCACAGGGGGCAGGGGCTGAAGCTTTCTTT. It translates to CASRPQGAGAEAFF.

The rearrangement joins TRBV6-5 to TRBJ1-5, with a possible D match to TRBD1 (6 bases). The length of the CDR3 is 14 residues. Trimming took off 0 bases at V and 7 bases at J, with 10 bases between the two ends. In germline, CDR1 is MNHEY, CDR2 SVGAGI. The CDR3: CASSYSGQRQPQHF. As DNA, the CDR3 is TGTGCCAGCAGTTACTCAGGACAGAGGCAGCCCCAGCATTTT.

This chain uses TRBV20-1 with TRBJ2-1; 7 bases line up with TRBD2. This CDR3 is 11 amino acids long. The germline V gene has CDR1 DFQATT and CDR2 SNEGSKA (reference sequence). V lost 6 bases and J lost 15; bases outside the gene matches: 11. Here the CDR3 DNA reads TGCAGTGCCCAGGCCTTGGCGGGAGCGTTCTTC. Translating it yields CSAQALAGAFF.

V and J are TRBV21-1 and TRBJ2-5; TRBD2 was called by the table and not checked on the DNA. TRBV21-1 is designated a pseudogene. The CDR3 sequence is 17 residues long. CDR3 residues: CASSKALAGPPRETQYF. The CDR3 region has the DNA TGTGCCAGCAGCAAAGCGCTAGCGGGACCACCCCGAGAGACCCAGTACTTC.

The table lists this clonotype with a few counts. J is TRBJ2-1 and V is TRBV9; D remains unclear. CDR3 length equals 15 residues. Germline CDR1 is SGDLS and CDR2 is YYNGEE. V dropped 0 bases and J dropped 2 bases, with 9 bases sitting between them. The chain's CDR3 is CASSVESVAYNEQFF. The CDR3 region has the DNA TGTGCCAGCAGCGTAGAGAGTGTTGCCTACAATGAGCAGTTCTTC.

This clonotype appeared a few times. The V call is TRBV7-9, the J call TRBJ1-1; 10 bases map to TRBD1. The CDR3 is 16 amino acids. Germline CDR1 SEHNR, CDR2 FQNEAQ (reference sequence). With 3 bases clipped from V and 1 base from J, the junction kept 5 bases outside the gene matches. This CDR3 reads CASSFSDRGTNTEAFF. The CDR3 region has the DNA TGTGCCAGCAGCTTCTCGGACAGGGGGACGAACACTGAAGCTTTCTTT.

This chain links TRBV20-1 with TRBJ2-4; D possibly corresponds to TRBD1 (6 bases). Looked up from germline, CDR1 is DFQATT and CDR2 is SNEGSKA (reference sequence). This CDR3 contains 15 residues. With 6 bases removed from V and 2 bases from J, the gap between germline ends came to 17 bases. The CDR3 loop reads CSAPSRGSPKNIQYF. CDR3 DNA: TGCAGTGCCCCCAGTAGGGGGTCCCCCAAAAACATTCAGTACTTC.

This clonotype showed up just a few times. V and J are TRBV3-1 and TRBJ2-5; no clear D gene. CDR3 length equals 15 residues. V was pared by 4 bases and J by 1 base, with 13 bases between. Germline V gene sequence: CDR1 LGHDT, CDR2 YNNKEL (reference sequence). The CDR3, as DNA: TGTGCCAGCAGCCCCAAGGGCAATTCCCAAGAGACCCAGTACTTC. It codes for CASSPKGNSQETQYF.

This clonotype turned up a few times. This chain joins TRBV20-1 and TRBJ2-3; 13 positions agree with TRBD2. The CDR3 spans 16 residues. Per germline, CDR1 DFQATT and CDR2 SNEGSKA (reference sequence). V shed 6 bases and J 0 bases; nucleotides not matched to a gene: 6. The CDR3 DNA is TGCAGTGCCGGGACTAGCGGGACCCCTAGCACAGATACGCAGTATTTT. Translating it yields CSAGTSGTPSTDTQYF.

Many counts were recorded for this clonotype. The chain employs TRBV7-8 and TRBJ2-7; D possibly corresponds to TRBD1 (5 bases). With 5 bases removed from V and 0 bases from J, the gap between germline ends came to 20 bases. The germline V gene encodes CDR1 SGHVS and CDR2 FQNEAQ. The CDR3 spans 17 residues. The CDR3 loop reads CASSKRVLGPSSYEQYF. The CDR3 coding sequence is TGTGCCAGCAGCAAAAGGGTCCTGGGGCCAAGCTCCTACGAGCAGTACTTC.

The chain couples TRBV18 to TRBJ1-1; D is uncertain. CDR3 length equals 14 residues. Trimming shortened V by 3 bases and J by 1 base, and 9 bases separated the two germline ends. From germline, CDR1 is KGHSH and CDR2 LQKENI. The CDR3 protein is CASSPGISNTEAFF. CDR3 bases: TGTGCCAGCTCACCGGGAATCTCGAACACTGAAGCTTTCTTT.

This clonotype was detected a few times. V usage is TRBV18 and J usage is TRBJ2-1, with TRBD1 as a possible D gene (6 bases). Between the trimmed V and J ends, which lost 0 bases and 15 bases, there was a span of 12 bases. CDR3 length equals 12 residues. Germline values: CDR1 KGHSH, CDR2 LQKENI. The CDR3 region has the DNA TGTGCCAGCTCACCACCCATCGGACAGCTGTTCTTC. Translation: CASSPPIGQLFF.

This clonotype was detected ten times or more. This chain uses TRBV9 with TRBJ2-2; D is undetermined. Germline CDR1 and CDR2: SGDLS and YYNGEE. Trimming shortened V by 1 base and J by 5 bases, and 12 bases separated the two germline ends. The CDR3 has 15 amino acids. The CDR3 bases are TGTGCCAGCAGCGTACTGCCCCGCTGGACCGGGGAGCTGTTTTTT. This translates into CASSVLPRWTGELFF.

This clonotype was recorded many times. One end of the junction is discordant with germline, which a read error may explain. The chain carries TRBV4-2 and TRBJ2-1; TRBD1 is a possible D gene (6 bases). Germline V gene sequence: CDR1 LGHNA, CDR2 YNFKEQ. The CDR3 is 15 residues long. CDR3 in DNA: TGTGCCAGCAGTCAAGGGGGTAAGGGATACAATGAGCAGTTCTTC. Encoded protein: CASSQGGKGYNEQFF.

The chain is built from TRBV15 and TRBJ2-3; D gene ambiguous. Germline values: CDR1 LNHNV, CDR2 YYDKDF (reference sequence). Trimming pared 6 bases from V and 1 base from J, leaving 8 bases between. The CDR3 totals 13 residues. The CDR3 sequence is CATRLTGTDTQYF. CDR3 nucleotide sequence: TGTGCCACCAGACTTACGGGCACAGATACGCAGTATTTT.

This clonotype was recorded many times. This chain joins TRBV29-1 and TRBJ2-5; possible D gene TRBD2, 5 bases. The CDR3 spans 13 residues. Germline V CDR1 and CDR2: SQVTM, ANQGSEA. Trimming pared 2 bases from V and 6 bases from J, leaving 13 bases between. CDR3 bases: TGCAGCGTTGAACTAAGTTTGACTAAGACCCAGTACTTC. It encodes CSVELSLTKTQYF.

This clonotype occurred a few times. The rearrangement joins TRBV3-1 to TRBJ1-1, with D tentatively TRBD1 (6 bases). The CDR3 extends over 14 amino acids. Germline V gene data show CDR1 as LGHDT and CDR2 as YNNKEL (reference sequence). V gave up 4 bases and J gave up 8 bases, with 17 bases separating them. The CDR3 loop reads CASSLHARGPEAFF. The DNA for the CDR3 is TGTGCCAGCAGCCTCCACGCTCGGGGGCCGGAAGCTTTCTTT.

The chain is built from TRBV5-1 and TRBJ2-3; 11 positions match TRBD2. The V gene's germline CDR1 is SGHRS and CDR2 YFSETQ. V shed 3 bases, J shed 3 bases, and the junction held 9 bases outside the gene matches. The CDR3 loop spans 17 amino acids. The CDR3 DNA follows: TGCGCCAGCAGCTCCAAAACTAGCGGGGGTCTGACAGATACGCAGTATTTT. Translated: CASSSKTSGGLTDTQYF.

V and J are TRBV20-1 and TRBJ1-4; possible D gene TRBD1, 5 bases. Trimming took 3 bases from V and 5 from J, leaving 16 bases between them. CDR3 length: 15 residues. Per germline, CDR1 DFQATT and CDR2 SNEGSKA (reference sequence). CDR3 sequence (DNA): TGCAGTGCTAGGGTTACGGGACGGAGAAATGAAAAACTGTTTTTT. It specifies CSARVTGRRNEKLFF.

Concerning this clonotype itself: This may stem from a read error, because a much larger clone lies one nucleotide away. The CDR3 does not end in the conserved phenylalanine or tryptophan, so this is likely a read error. The chain employs TRBV27 and TRBJ2-7; 9 bases agree with TRBD1. Germline V gives CDR1 MNHEY, CDR2 SMNVEV (reference sequence). Germline trimming cut 2 bases from V and 0 bases from J; bases unmatched to any gene: 5. This CDR3 contains 16 residues. CDR3: CASSLKQGASSYEQYS. For the CDR3, the DNA is TGTGCCAGCAGTTTAAAACAGGGGGCAAGCTCCTACGAGCAGTACTCC.

This clonotype has a count of ten or more. The J gene is TRBJ2-5, the V gene TRBV29-1; D is perhaps TRBD1 (6 bases). The CDR3 is 13 amino acids. V was cut by 6 bases and J by 5 bases, with 16 bases left in between. From germline, CDR1 is SQVTM and CDR2 ANQGSEA. CDR3 sequence: CSVTGPGLETQYF. Here the CDR3 DNA reads TGCAGCGTAACAGGGCCAGGTTTGGAGACCCAGTACTTC.

This CDR3 reads CASSQEPQSNTLHF. The CDR3 region has the DNA TGCGCCAGCAGCCAAGAGCCCCAGAGCAACACCCTCCACTTT. The J gene is TRBJ1-6, the V gene TRBV4-1, with D unresolved. V gave up 0 bases and J gave up 14 bases, with 14 bases separating them. The CDR3 consists of 14 residues. Looked up from germline, CDR1 is MGHRA and CDR2 is YSYEKL.